This TCR beta chain was recovered during a study of OX40 agonist ivuxolimab in advanced cancers. Germline CDR1 reads MDHEN; CDR2 reads SYDVKM. CDR3 size: 13 residues. Unmatched junction bases numbered 5, after V lost 6 bases and J lost 7 bases. Using immunoSEQ multiplex PCR, the repertoire was profiled, and TCRdb retains in-frame clones only, with some absent. The sample lists 70,000 to 80,000 clones, 85% to 90% occurring once. This sequence originates from an adult with an advanced solid tumor such as melanoma, head and neck, liver or kidney cancer. The V call is TRBV28, the J call TRBJ2-5; 10 nucleotides line up with TRBD1. The sample consisted of CD4+ or CD8+ T cells sorted from blood, taken in a trial of the OX40 agonist ivuxolimab. This CDR3 reads CASRGTGAGTQYF. CDR3 nucleotides: TGTGCCAGCAGGGGGACAGGGGCGGGGACCCAGTACTTC.